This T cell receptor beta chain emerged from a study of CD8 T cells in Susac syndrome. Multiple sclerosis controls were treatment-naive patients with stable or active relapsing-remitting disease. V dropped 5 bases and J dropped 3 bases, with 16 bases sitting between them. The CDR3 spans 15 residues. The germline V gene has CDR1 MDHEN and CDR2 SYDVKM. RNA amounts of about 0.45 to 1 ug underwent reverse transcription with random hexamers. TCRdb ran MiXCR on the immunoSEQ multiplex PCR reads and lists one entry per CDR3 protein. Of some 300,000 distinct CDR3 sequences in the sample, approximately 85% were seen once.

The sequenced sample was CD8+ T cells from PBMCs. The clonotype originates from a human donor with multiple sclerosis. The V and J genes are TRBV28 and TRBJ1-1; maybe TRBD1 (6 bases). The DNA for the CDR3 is TGTGCCAGCAGTAAATGGGCGGGGGCGGACACTGAAGCTTTCTTT. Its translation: CASSKWAGADTEAFF.